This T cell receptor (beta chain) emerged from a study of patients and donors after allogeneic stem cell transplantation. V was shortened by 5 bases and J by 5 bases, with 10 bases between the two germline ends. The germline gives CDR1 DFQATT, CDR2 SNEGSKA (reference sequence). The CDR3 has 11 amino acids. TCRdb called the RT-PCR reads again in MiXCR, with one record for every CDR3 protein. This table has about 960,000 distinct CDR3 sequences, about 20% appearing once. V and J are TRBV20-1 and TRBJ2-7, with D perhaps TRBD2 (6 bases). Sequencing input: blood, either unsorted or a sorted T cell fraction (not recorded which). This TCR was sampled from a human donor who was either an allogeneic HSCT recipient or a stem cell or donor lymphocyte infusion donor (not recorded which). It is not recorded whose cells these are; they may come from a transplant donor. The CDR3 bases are TGCAGTGCTGGGGACTCGCACGAGCAGTACTTC. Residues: CSAGDSHEQYF.